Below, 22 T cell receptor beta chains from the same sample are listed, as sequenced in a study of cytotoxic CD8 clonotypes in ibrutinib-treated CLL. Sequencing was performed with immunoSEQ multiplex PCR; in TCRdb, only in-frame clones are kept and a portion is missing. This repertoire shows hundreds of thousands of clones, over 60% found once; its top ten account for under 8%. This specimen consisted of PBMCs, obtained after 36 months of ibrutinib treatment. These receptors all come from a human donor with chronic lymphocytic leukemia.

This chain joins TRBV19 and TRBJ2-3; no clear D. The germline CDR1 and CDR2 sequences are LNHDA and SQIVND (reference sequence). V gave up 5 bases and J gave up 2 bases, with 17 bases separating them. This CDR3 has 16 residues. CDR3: CASSFLGLLNTDTQYF. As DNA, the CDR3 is TGTGCCAGTAGTTTTTTGGGCCTACTAAACACAGATACGCAGTATTTT.

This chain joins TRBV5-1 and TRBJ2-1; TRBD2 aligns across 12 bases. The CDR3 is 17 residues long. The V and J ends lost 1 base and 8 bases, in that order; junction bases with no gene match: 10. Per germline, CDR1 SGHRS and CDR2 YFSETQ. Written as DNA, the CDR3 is TGCGCCAGCAGCTTGAGCCCTAGCGGGGGGGCCGTCTATGAGCAGTTCTTC. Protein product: CASSLSPSGGAVYEQFF.

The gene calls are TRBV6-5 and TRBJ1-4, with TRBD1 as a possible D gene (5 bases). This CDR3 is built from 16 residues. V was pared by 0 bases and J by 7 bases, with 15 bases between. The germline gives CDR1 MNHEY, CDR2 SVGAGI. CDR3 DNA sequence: TGTGCCAGCAGTTACTCGCCCCGACAGTTGGGTGAAAAACTGTTTTTT. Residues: CASSYSPRQLGEKLFF.

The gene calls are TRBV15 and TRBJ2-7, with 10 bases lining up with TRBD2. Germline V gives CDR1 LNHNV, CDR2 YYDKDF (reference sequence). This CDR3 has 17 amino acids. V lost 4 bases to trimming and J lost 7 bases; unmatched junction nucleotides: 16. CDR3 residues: CATSKRRGASGSQEQYF. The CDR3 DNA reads TGTGCCACCAGCAAGAGGCGGGGGGCTAGCGGGAGTCAGGAGCAGTACTTC.

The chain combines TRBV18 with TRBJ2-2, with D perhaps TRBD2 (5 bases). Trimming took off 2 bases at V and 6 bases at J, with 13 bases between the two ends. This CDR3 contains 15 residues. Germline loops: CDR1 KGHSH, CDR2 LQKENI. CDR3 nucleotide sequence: TGTGCCAGCTCACCAATAGCGCGGATCTCCGGGGAGCTGTTTTTT. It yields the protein CASSPIARISGELFF.

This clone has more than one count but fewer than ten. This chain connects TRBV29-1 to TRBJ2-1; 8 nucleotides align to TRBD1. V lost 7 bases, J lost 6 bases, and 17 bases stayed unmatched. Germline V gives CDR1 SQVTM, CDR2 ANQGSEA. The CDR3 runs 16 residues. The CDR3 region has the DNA TGCAGCGCCACAGGGGGGCGGACCGTAAGTCTCAATGAGCAGTTCTTC. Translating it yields CSATGGRTVSLNEQFF.

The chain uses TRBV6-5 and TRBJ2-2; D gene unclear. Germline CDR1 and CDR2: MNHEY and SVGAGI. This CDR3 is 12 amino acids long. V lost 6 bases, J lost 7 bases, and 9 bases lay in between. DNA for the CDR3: TGTGCCAGCAGCCGAGAACTCGGGGAGCTGTTTTTT. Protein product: CASSRELGELFF.

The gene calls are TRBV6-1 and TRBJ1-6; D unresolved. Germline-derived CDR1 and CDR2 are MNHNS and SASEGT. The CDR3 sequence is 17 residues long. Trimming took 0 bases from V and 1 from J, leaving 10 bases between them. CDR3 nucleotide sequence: TGTGCCAGCAGTGAAGCGGTGAGTGCGTCCTATAATTCACCCCTCCACTTT. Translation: CASSEAVSASYNSPLHF.

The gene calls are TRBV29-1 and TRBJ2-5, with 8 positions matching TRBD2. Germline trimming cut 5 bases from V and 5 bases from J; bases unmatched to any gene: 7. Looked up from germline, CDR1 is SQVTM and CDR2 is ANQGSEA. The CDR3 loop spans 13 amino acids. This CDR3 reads CSVCGGTFETQYF. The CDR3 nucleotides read TGCAGCGTTTGCGGGGGGACCTTCGAGACCCAGTACTTC.

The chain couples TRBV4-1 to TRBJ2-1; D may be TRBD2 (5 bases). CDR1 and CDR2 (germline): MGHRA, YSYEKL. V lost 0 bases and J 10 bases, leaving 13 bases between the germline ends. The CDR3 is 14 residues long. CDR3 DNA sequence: TGCGCCAGCAGCCAAGACCCTAGCCGCGACGAGCAGTTCTTC. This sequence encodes CASSQDPSRDEQFF.

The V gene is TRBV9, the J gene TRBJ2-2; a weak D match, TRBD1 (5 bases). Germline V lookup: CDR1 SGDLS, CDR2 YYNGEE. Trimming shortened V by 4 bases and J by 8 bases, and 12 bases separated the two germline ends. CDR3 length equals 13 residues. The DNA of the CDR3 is TGTGCCAGCAGCACGACAGTTTTTGGGGAGCTGTTTTTT. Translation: CASSTTVFGELFF.

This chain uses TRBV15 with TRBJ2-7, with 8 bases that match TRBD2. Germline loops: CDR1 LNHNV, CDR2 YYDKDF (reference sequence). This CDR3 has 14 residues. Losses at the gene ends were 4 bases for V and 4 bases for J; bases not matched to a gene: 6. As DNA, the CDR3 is TGTGCCACCAGCATCGGGGGGGCATTGTACGAGCAGTACTTC. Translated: CATSIGGALYEQYF.

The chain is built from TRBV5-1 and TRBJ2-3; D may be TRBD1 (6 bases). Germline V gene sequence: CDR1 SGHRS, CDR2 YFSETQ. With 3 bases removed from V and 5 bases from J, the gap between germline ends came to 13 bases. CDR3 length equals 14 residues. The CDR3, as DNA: TGCGCCAGCAGCTCACTTAAAGGGGGAGATACGCAGTATTTT. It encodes CASSSLKGGDTQYF.

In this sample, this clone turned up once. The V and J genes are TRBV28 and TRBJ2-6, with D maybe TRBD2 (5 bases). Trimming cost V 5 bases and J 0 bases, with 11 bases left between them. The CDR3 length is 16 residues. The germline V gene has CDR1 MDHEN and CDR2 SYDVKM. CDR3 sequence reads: CASSPGLDSGANVLTF. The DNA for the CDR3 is TGTGCCAGCAGTCCCGGACTTGACTCTGGGGCCAACGTCCTGACTTTC.

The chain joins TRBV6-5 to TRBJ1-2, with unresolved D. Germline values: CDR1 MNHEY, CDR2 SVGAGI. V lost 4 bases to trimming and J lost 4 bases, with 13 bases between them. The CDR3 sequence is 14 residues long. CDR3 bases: TGTGCCAGCAGTTCCCTCCCTTCTGGCTATGGCTACACCTTC. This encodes CASSSLPSGYGYTF.

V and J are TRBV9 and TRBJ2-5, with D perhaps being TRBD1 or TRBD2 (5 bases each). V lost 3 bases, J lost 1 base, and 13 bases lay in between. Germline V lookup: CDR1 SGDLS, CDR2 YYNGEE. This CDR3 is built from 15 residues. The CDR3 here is CASSGSGTTQETQYF. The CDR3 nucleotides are TGTGCCAGCAGCGGATCCGGGACGACCCAAGAGACCCAGTACTTC.

The CDR3 bases are TGTGCCACCGAACCGACGACTAGGGACCACGAGCAGTACTTC. Translation gives CATEPTTRDHEQYF. The chain recombines TRBV28 with TRBJ2-7; D perhaps matches TRBD2 (6 bases). The V end was cut by 10 bases, the J end by 5 bases, with 21 bases between. From germline, CDR1 is MDHEN and CDR2 SYDVKM. This CDR3 is built from 14 residues.

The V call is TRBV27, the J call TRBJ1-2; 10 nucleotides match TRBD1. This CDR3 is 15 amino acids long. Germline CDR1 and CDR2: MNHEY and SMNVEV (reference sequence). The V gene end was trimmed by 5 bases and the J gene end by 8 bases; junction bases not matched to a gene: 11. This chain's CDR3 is CASSPGQGIGEGYTF. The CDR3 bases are TGTGCCAGCAGTCCGGGACAGGGGATTGGGGAGGGCTACACCTTC.

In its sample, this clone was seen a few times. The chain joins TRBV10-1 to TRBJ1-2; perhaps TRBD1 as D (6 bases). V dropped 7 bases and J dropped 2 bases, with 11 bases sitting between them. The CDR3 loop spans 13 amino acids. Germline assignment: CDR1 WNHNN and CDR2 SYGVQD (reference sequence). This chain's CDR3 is CASIFGGNYGYTF. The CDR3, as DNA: TGCGCCAGCATATTCGGGGGCAACTATGGCTACACCTTC.

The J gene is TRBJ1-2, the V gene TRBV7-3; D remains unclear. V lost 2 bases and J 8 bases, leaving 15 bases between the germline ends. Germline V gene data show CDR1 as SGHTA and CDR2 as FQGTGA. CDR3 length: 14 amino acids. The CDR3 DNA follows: TGTGCCAGCAGCTTATACGGGGATGAGAGAGGCTACACCTTC. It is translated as CASSLYGDERGYTF.

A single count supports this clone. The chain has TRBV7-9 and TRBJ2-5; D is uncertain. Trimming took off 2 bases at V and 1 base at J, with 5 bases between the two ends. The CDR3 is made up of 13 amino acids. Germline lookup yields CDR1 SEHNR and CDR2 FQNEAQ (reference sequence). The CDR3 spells CASSLIVQETQYF. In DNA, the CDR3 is TGTGCCAGCAGCTTAATAGTCCAAGAGACCCAGTACTTC. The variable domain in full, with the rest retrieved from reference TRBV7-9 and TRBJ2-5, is DTGVSQNPRHKITKRGQNVTFRCDPISEHNRLYWYRQTLGQGPEFLTYFQNEAQLEKSRLLSDRFSAERPKGSFSTLEIQRTEQGDSAMYLCASSLIVQETQYFGPGTRLLVL.

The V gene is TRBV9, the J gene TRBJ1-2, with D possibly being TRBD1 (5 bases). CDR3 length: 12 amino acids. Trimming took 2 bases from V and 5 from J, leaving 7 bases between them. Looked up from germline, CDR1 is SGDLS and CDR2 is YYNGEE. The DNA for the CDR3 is TGTGCCAGCAGCGTTCCAGGGTATGGCTACACCTTC. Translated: CASSVPGYGYTF.